This T cell receptor (beta chain) is from a study of blood T cells in healthy people across ages. Points from the study as a whole: Both higher diversity and more naive CD4+ cells marked long-lived donors when set against aged donors.

A J-beta primer mix and a sample-barcoded 5' primer were used in a second PCR of about 7 to 11 cycles. TCRdb analysed the 5' RACE reads with MiXCR anew, one entry per CDR3 protein. The sample holds some 700,000 distinct CDR3 sequences, approximately 39% seen once. PBMCs, at least 6.5 million per sample, were isolated. The CDR3 runs 14 residues. V lost 3 bases to trimming and J lost 2 bases, with 13 bases between them. Germline V gene sequence: CDR1 DFQATT, CDR2 SNEGSKA (reference sequence). In this sample, this clonotype turned up a few times. Its specificity is unknown. The chain joins TRBV20-1 to TRBJ1-1; no firm D call. The receptor was isolated from a woman in her fifties or sixties in good health. The sample comprised blood. The CDR3 protein is CSASVGNFNTEAFF. The CDR3 bases are TGCAGTGCTAGTGTAGGCAACTTTAACACTGAAGCTTTCTTT.